This TCR beta chain was recovered during a study of blood T cell repertoires in COVID-19. Study-wide background: From T cells, B-cell-depleted T cells, or PBMCs came the material, which was cDNA or gDNA.

There are 14 residues in the CDR3. Germline V gene lookup returns CDR1 LNHDA and CDR2 SQIVND (reference sequence). V lost 7 bases and J 6 bases, leaving 16 bases between the germline ends. As handled by the study authors: Cell counts per sample came from amplifying reference gene primers. Some clones are missing from TCRdb's copy, which holds only in-frame ones; the method was immunoSEQ multiplex PCR. The V and J calls and clone size were taken over from that table, and D and trimming were inferred from the DNA. Of over 75,000 clones listed, about three quarters are singletons. Material: peripheral blood. The TCR comes from a man aged 50 to 60 who had recovered from COVID-19. The V gene is TRBV19, the J gene TRBJ2-1, with D possibly matching TRBD1 (6 bases). DNA for the CDR3: TGTGCCAGTACTGGGACAACGCAGGGCAATGAGCAGTTCTTC. Translation: CASTGTTQGNEQFF.